These 14 T cell receptor beta chains were sequenced from one sample in a study of CXCR3-negative and CXCR3-positive naive CD8 T cells. The TRB libraries of cDNA were built by UMI-labeled 5' RACE. TCRdb reprocessed the 5' RACE reads; each CDR3 protein has one entry and no DNA is given. In total, the table holds approximately 52,000 distinct CDR3 sequences. Input material: memory CD8+ T cells from blood. These receptors were obtained from a human donor in good health. Some clones in this sample may be carry-over from other donors' samples.

The chain combines TRBV28 with TRBJ2-7; there is no DNA to check the TCRdb D call of TRBD2. CDR3 length: 16 amino acids. Germline V gene lookup returns CDR1 MDHEN and CDR2 SYDVKM. CDR3: CASSFYSASGSYEQYF. The full variable domain, completed using reference TRBV28 and TRBJ2-7, is DVKVTQSSRYLVKRTGEKVFLECVQDMDHENMFWYRQDPGLGLRLIYFSYDVKMKEKGDIPEGYSVSREKKERFSLILESASTNQTSMYLCASSFYSASGSYEQYFGPGTRLTVT.

The V gene is TRBV29-1, the J gene TRBJ2-1. The germline V gene encodes CDR1 SQVTM and CDR2 ANQGSEA. This CDR3 spans 12 amino acids. The CDR3 reads CSVVDWTNEQFF.

V gene TRBV7-9 combines with J gene TRBJ2-5; the TRBD1 assignment by TCRdb is unverifiable without DNA. CDR3 size: 14 residues. Germline lookup yields CDR1 SEHNR and CDR2 FQNEAQ (reference sequence). CDR3 amino acids: CASSVSGGGETQYF.

The rearrangement links TRBV4-1 to TRBJ1-6. The germline V gene has CDR1 MGHRA and CDR2 YSYEKL. This CDR3 is built from 14 residues. CDR3 loop: CASSQVENQSPLHF.

This rearrangement joins TRBV18 to TRBJ1-2. The CDR3 runs to 15 residues. CDR1 and CDR2 (germline): KGHSH, LQKENI. Here the CDR3 reads CASSPPLHSNYGYTF.

This sequence joins TRBV7-2 and TRBJ2-2; TCRdb picks TRBD2, but there is no DNA to check that call. The V gene's germline CDR1 is SGHTA and CDR2 FQGNSA. CDR3 length: 15 residues. The CDR3 loop reads CASSLEAGNTGELFF.

CDR3 sequence reads: CASSQEPTYNEQFF. This chain links TRBV3-1 with TRBJ2-1. Germline V gene data show CDR1 as LGHDT and CDR2 as YNNKEL (reference sequence). This CDR3 has 14 amino acids.

This sequence joins TRBV25-1 and TRBJ1-1; TCRdb's assignment of TRBD1 cannot be checked, as there is no DNA. Germline CDR1 reads MGHDK; CDR2 reads SYGVNS. This CDR3 is built from 14 residues. CDR3 amino acids: CASSNRGQATEAFF.

The CDR3 reads CASSYRTENTEAFF. V is TRBV6-5 and J is TRBJ1-1; TCRdb indicates TRBD1, and absent DNA this call remains unverified. The CDR3 consists of 14 residues. Germline CDR1 MNHEY, CDR2 SVGAGI.

CDR3 residues: CASTLTGVRGKNPTDTQYF. V is TRBV6-2 or TRBV6-3 and J is TRBJ2-3; TCRdb lists TRBD1, though no DNA is available to test this call. This CDR3 is 19 amino acids long. Germline lookup yields CDR1 MNHEY and CDR2 SVGEGT.

CDR3 residues: CSARDPKGGTQYF. The chain is built from TRBV20-1 and TRBJ2-5. The germline gives CDR1 DFQATT, CDR2 SNEGSKA (reference sequence). The length of the CDR3 is 13 residues.

V gene TRBV29-1 combines with J gene TRBJ1-2; TCRdb calls TRBD1, which cannot be checked without DNA. There are 12 residues in the CDR3. Germline V gene data show CDR1 as SQVTM and CDR2 as ANQGSEA. This chain's CDR3 is CSVTGGAYGYTF.

The rearrangement uses TRBV29-1 and TRBJ2-1. The CDR3 loop spans 11 amino acids. The germline CDR1 and CDR2 sequences are SQVTM and ANQGSEA. This chain's CDR3 is CSVVWANEQFF.

V gene TRBV7-9 combines with J gene TRBJ2-3. Germline CDR1 SEHNR, CDR2 FQNEAQ (reference sequence). The CDR3 totals 12 residues. CDR3: CASSLPQDTQYF.